This TCR beta chain was profiled in a study of T-cell memory formation after mild COVID-19 (dated by TCRdb to the early 2020s). Notes on the research overall: TCR sequence clusters from the two donors were largely donor specific. Longitudinal TCRalpha and TCRbeta repertoire sequencing tracked T-cell clones expanding and contracting after mild COVID-19 in two donors. The cohort was made up of two young adult volunteers, one female and one male, who were previously healthy.

Taken from the germline V gene (reference sequence), the CDR1 and CDR2 loops are GTSNPN and SVGIG. From V the trimming removes 1 base and from J it removes 3 bases, while the gene matches leave 6 bases of the junction unaccounted for. CDR3 length: 15 amino acids, cysteine to phenylalanine. Just the 45-base CDR3 DNA is kept, in frame starting at base 1. As regards this clonotype: The specificity of this receptor is unknown. No qualities accompany the bases; no much larger clone lies one base away.

The reads were generated on an Illumina NovaSeq 6000. TCRalpha and TCRbeta cDNA libraries were built by 5'RACE with constant-segment primers, adding sample barcodes and unique molecular identifiers. Trizol reagent was used to extract RNA from every sample. The libraries were amplified in two PCR steps, and the second step added a second sample barcode and Illumina TruSeq adapters. Sequencing of libraries was performed on an Illumina NovaSeq with 2 x 150 bp paired-end reads. Concerning the study's data processing: The reads were demultiplexed and collapsed into UMI-guided consensus sequences using migec v1.2.7. Using mixcr v2.1.11, the UMI consensuses were aligned to TRA and TRB V and J templates and assembled into clonotypes. Clonotypes were classified as expanded or contracted when called significant by both edgeR and NoisET, with noise models trained on biological replicates. For edgeR calls, the cutoffs were a false discovery rate-adjusted p below 0.01 and a log2 fold-change threshold of 1. As an exploratory analysis of dynamics, PCA with hierarchical clustering was applied to max-normalized trajectories of the 1000 most abundant clonotypes. Each responding clone was given a CD4 or CD8 phenotype based on the CD4+ and CD8+ repertoires, which had been sequenced separately. TCRdb handled the public reads itself, with Q25 trimming in fastp and clone calling in MiXCR, and kept productive beta chains. Duplicate CDR3 protein sequences are folded into a single record with the most common DNA and genes. These V and J calls rely on TCRdb rather than the paper's analysis. Present in this sample are approximately 260,000 distinct CDR3 sequences, over 15% of which were seen just once. Approximately 20% of the sample comes from the top ten.

Ficoll-Paque density gradient centrifugation was the method used to isolate PBMCs. The paper's findings and limits, for the study overall: The study included only a couple of mild cases, and larger cohorts that include severe cases with pre-infection samples were judged to be necessary. Contracting CD4+ clones were located mainly in the CM and EM memory subsets, whereas CD8+ clones were found to be enriched in EMRA. The detection of some responding clones in pre-infection memory suggests that pre-existing cross-reactive memory T cells joined the SARS-CoV-2 response. Clones contracting from day 15 to 85 had balanced CD4/CD8 phenotypes, while a second wave expanding from day 15 to 37 was biased towards CD4+. The second-wave clones that peaked on day 37 were not confirmed to be SARS-CoV-2 specific.

This TCR came from a man in his late teens or twenties who had mild COVID-19 (a few samples of this study predate the infection). The sample titles of this study are shuffled in the database, so cell type and time point are left out; the donor was told from shared clones. The sample comprised PBMCs or a T cell subset sorted from them (not recorded which). In this chain, TRBV30 is recombined with TRBJ1-5; 7 junctional bases match TRBD1. The DNA sequence is TGTGCCTGGAGTGAGGTGGGACAGCACAATCAGCCCCAGCATTTT. This codes for CAWSEVGQHNQPQHF. Supplemented by the reference TRBV30 and TRBJ1-5 proteins around the CDR3, the complete variable domain is SQTIHQWPATLVQPVGSPLSLECTVEGTSNPNLYWYRQAAGRGLQLLFYSVGIGQISSEVPQNLSASRPQDRQFILSSKKLLLSDSGFYLCAWSEVGQHNQPQHFGDGTRLSIL.